The 10 T cell receptor beta chains in this list originate from one sample, sequenced in a study of Tregs in tolerant kidney transplant recipients. Clones were read by immunoSEQ multiplex PCR, and TCRdb kept only the in-frame ones, dropping some. The sample lists over 50,000 clones, around 85% seen once, with under 2.5% in the top ten. Sequencing was performed on Tregs from blood, taken before the transplant. These TCRs come from a human donor who received a combined kidney and bone marrow transplant.

This chain uses TRBV6-1 with TRBJ2-6; unclear D gene. This CDR3 has 15 residues. V was trimmed by 2 bases and J by 0 bases, leaving 5 bases between them. Germline CDR1 MNHNS, CDR2 SASEGT. Written as DNA, the CDR3 is TGTGCCAGCAGTGAACCCAGCTCTGGGGCCAACGTCCTGACTTTC. This sequence encodes CASSEPSSGANVLTF.

This chain connects TRBV5-5 to TRBJ1-1; 8 bases are shared with TRBD1. Per germline, CDR1 SGHKS and CDR2 YYEKEE (reference sequence). J was trimmed by 5 bases and V by 3 bases; bases with no gene match: 6. The CDR3 has 14 amino acids. Written as DNA, the CDR3 is TGTGCCAGCAGCTCCCGGACAGGGTCGACTGAAGCTTTCTTT. Translation: CASSSRTGSTEAFF.

The genes are TRBV6-5 and TRBJ1-6; D not certain. The CDR3 is 14 residues long. Germline-derived CDR1 and CDR2 are MNHEY and SVGAGI. Trimming removed 2 bases from V and 5 bases from J, with 7 bases in between. CDR3: CASSYDWDNSPLHF. CDR3 nucleotides: TGTGCCAGCAGTTACGACTGGGATAATTCACCCCTCCACTTT.

The chain couples TRBV29-1 to TRBJ1-1; a weak D match, TRBD1 (5 bases). V was shortened by 4 bases and J by 6 bases, with 9 bases between the two germline ends. The CDR3 has 11 residues. The V gene's germline CDR1 is SQVTM and CDR2 ANQGSEA. The CDR3 DNA reads as TGCAGCGTTGCGAGGGACCCTGAAGCTTTCTTT. Protein: CSVARDPEAFF.

CDR3: CSVGSGRLEQFF. CDR3 in DNA: TGCAGCGTTGGTAGCGGAAGACTTGAGCAGTTCTTC. V gene TRBV29-1 combines with J gene TRBJ2-1; D might be TRBD2 (6 bases). V was clipped by 4 bases and J by 9 bases, with 13 bases between them. CDR3 length: 12 residues. CDR1 is SQVTM and CDR2 is ANQGSEA in the germline V gene.

The V and J genes are TRBV28 and TRBJ2-7; possible D gene TRBD2, 6 bases. The germline V gene has CDR1 MDHEN and CDR2 SYDVKM. V was shortened by 6 bases and J by 2 bases, with 11 bases between the two germline ends. The CDR3 is 13 residues long. Here the CDR3 DNA reads TGTGCCAGCAGGGGGGACTTCCCCTACGAGCAGTACTTC. Protein sequence: CASRGDFPYEQYF. Full variable domain (rest looked up from reference TRBV28 and TRBJ2-7): DVKVTQSSRYLVKRTGEKVFLECVQDMDHENMFWYRQDPGLGLRLIYFSYDVKMKEKGDIPEGYSVSREKKERFSLILESASTNQTSMYLCASRGDFPYEQYFGPGTRLTVT.

The sample holds a few counts of this clone. The CDR3 loop is CASSSPYRGHEQYF. The CDR3 DNA reads TGTGCCAGCAGTTCGCCCTACAGGGGCCACGAGCAGTACTTC. The chain carries TRBV28 and TRBJ2-7; TRBD1 aligns across 7 bases. The germline V gene encodes CDR1 MDHEN and CDR2 SYDVKM. J lost 5 bases, V lost 4 bases, and 8 bases had no gene match. The length of the CDR3 is 14 residues.

In DNA form, the CDR3 reads TGCGCCAGCAGCTTGGGGGGTGAAAAACTGTTTTTT. Protein sequence: CASSLGGEKLFF. The chain has TRBV5-1 and TRBJ1-4; D is unclear. The CDR3 has 12 amino acids. CDR1 SGHRS and CDR2 YFSETQ come from the germline V gene. V was shortened by 0 bases and J by 7 bases, with 4 bases between the two germline ends.

This chain connects TRBV4-3 to TRBJ2-7; no clear D. The CDR3 length is 11 residues. V was clipped by 4 bases and J by 6 bases, with 7 bases between them. Germline CDR1 reads LGHNA; CDR2 reads YSLEER. CDR3: CASSRGGEQYF. CDR3 sequence (DNA): TGCGCCAGCAGCCGGGGTGGCGAGCAGTACTTC.

This chain uses TRBV5-1 with TRBJ2-2, with TRBD1 as a possible D gene (6 bases). Germline CDR1 SGHRS, CDR2 YFSETQ. This CDR3 is 13 amino acids long. V lost 3 bases and J 5 bases, leaving 8 bases between the germline ends. In nucleotides, the CDR3 is TGCGCCAGCAGCTCACAGGGAACCGGGGAGCTGTTTTTT. Translation gives CASSSQGTGELFF.